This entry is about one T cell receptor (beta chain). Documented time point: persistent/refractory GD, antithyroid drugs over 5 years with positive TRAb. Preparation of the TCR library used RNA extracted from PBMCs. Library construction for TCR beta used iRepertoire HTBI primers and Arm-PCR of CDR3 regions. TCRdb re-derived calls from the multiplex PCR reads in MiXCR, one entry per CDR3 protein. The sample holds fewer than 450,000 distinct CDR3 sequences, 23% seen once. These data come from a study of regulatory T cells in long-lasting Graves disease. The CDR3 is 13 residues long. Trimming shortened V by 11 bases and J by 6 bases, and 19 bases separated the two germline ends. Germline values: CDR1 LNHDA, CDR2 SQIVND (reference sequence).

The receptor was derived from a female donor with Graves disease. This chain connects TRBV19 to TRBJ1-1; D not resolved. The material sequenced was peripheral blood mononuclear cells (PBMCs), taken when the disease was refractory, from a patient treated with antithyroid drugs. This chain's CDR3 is CASVVSGGPEAFF. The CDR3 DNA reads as TGTGCCTCGGTAGTTTCGGGCGGGCCTGAAGCTTTCTTT.